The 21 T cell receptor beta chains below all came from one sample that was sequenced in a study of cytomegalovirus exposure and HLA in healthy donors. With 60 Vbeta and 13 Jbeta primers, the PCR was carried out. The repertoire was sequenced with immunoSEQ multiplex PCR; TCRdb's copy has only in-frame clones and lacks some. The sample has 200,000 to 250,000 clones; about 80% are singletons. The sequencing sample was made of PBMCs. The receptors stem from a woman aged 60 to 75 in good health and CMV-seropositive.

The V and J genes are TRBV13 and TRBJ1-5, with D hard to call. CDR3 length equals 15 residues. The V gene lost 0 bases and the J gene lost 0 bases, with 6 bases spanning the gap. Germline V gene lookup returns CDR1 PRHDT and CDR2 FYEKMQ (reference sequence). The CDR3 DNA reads TGTGCCAGCAGCTTAGGGACTTATAGCAATCAGCCCCAGCATTTT. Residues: CASSLGTYSNQPQHF.

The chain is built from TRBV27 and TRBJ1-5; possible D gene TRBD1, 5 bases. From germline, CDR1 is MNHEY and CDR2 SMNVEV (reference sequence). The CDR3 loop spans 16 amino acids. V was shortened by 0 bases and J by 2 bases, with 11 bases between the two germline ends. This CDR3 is CASSLSSGGGNQPQHF. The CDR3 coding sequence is TGTGCCAGCAGTTTATCGAGTGGGGGGGGCAATCAGCCCCAGCATTTT.

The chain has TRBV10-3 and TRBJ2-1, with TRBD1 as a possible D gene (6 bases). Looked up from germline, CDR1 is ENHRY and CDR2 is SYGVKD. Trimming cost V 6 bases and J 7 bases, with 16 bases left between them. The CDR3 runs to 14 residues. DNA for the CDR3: TGTGCCATCAGCTTACTTACGGGACAAAATGAGCAGTTCTTC. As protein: CAISLLTGQNEQFF.

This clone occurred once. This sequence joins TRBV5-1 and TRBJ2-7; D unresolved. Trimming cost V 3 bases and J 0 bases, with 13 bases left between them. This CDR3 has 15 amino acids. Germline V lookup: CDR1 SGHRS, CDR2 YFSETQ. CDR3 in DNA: TGCGCCAGCAGCTCCGAGAGCGCAAGCTCCTACGAGCAGTACTTC. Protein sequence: CASSSESASSYEQYF. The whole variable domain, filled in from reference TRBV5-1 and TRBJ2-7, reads KAGVTQTPRYLIKTRGQQVTLSCSPISGHRSVSWYQQTPGQGLQFLFEYFSETQRNKGNFPGRFSGRQFSNSRSEMNVSTLELGDSALYLCASSSESASSYEQYFGPGTRLTVT.

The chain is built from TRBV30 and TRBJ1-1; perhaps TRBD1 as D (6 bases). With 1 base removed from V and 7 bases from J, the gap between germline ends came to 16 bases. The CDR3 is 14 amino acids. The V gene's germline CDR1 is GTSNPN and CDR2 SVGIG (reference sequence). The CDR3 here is CAWSGTGTISEAFF. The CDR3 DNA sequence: TGTGCCTGGAGTGGGACCGGGACAATAAGTGAAGCTTTCTTT.

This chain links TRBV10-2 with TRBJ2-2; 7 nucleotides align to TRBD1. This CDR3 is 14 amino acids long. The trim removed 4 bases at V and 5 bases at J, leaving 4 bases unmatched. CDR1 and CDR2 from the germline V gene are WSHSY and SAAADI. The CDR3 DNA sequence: TGCGCCAGCAGTGGGACAGGTGGGACCGGGGAGCTGTTTTTT. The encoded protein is CASSGTGGTGELFF.

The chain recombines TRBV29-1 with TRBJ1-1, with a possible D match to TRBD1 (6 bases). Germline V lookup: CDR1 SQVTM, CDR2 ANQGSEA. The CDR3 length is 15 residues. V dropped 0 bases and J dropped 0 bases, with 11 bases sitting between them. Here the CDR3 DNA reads TGCAGCGTTGAAGATGAGGCAGGGGTGAACACTGAAGCTTTCTTT. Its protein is CSVEDEAGVNTEAFF.

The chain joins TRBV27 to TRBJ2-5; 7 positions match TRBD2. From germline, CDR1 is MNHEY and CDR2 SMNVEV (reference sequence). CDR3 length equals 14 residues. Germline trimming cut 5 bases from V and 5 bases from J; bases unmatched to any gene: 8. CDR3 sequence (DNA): TGTGCCAGCAGTCGACTGGGAGGGCGCGAGACCCAGTACTTC. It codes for CASSRLGGRETQYF.

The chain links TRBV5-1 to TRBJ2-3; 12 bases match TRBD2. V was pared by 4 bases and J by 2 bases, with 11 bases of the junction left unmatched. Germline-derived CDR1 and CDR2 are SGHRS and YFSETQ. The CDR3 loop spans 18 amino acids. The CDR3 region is CASSVGTSGRQPTDTQYF. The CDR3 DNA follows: TGCGCCAGCAGCGTAGGTACTAGCGGGAGGCAGCCCACAGATACGCAGTATTTT.

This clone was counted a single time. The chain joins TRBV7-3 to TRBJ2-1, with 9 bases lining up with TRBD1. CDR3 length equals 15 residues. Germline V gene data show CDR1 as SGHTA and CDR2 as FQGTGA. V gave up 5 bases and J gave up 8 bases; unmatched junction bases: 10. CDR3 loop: CASSDRDRERYEQFF. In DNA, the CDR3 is TGTGCCAGCAGCGACCGGGACAGGGAACGGTATGAGCAGTTCTTC.

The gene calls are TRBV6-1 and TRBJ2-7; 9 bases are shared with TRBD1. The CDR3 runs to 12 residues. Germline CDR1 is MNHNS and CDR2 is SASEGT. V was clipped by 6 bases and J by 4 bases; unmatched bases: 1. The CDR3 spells CASRQGAYEQYF. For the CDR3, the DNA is TGTGCCAGCAGACAGGGGGCGTACGAGCAGTACTTC.

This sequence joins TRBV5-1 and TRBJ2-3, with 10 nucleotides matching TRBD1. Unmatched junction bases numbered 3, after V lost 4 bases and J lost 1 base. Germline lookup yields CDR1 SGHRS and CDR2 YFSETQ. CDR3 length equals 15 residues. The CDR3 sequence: CASSPGQGGTDTQYF. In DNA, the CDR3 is TGCGCCAGCAGCCCTGGACAGGGGGGCACAGATACGCAGTATTTT.

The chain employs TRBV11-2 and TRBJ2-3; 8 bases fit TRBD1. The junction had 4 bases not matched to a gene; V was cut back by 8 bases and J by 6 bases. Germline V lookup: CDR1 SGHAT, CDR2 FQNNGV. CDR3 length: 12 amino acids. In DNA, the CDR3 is TGTGCCAGCCGGACAGGGATCGATACGCAGTATTTT. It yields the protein CASRTGIDTQYF.

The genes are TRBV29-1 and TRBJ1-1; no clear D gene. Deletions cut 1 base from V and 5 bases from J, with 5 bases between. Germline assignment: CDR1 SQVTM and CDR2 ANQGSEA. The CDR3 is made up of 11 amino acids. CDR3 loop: CSVEGRTEAFF. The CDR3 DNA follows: TGCAGCGTTGAAGGGAGAACTGAAGCTTTCTTT.

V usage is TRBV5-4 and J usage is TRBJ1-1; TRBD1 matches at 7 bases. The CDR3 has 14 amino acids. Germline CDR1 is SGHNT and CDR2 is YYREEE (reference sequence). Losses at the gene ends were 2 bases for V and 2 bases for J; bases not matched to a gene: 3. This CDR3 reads CASSLGGVNTEAFF. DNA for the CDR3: TGTGCCAGCAGCTTAGGGGGCGTCAACACTGAAGCTTTCTTT.

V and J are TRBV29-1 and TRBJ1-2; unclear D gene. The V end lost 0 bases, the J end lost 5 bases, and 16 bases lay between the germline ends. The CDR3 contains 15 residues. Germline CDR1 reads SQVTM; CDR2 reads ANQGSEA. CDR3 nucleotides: TGCAGCGTTGAAGACCAACAAGGTCGGGGATATGGCTACACCTTC. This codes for CSVEDQQGRGYGYTF.

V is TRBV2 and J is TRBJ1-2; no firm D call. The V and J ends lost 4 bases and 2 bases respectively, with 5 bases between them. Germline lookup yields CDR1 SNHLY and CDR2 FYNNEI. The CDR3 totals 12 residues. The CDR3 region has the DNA TGTGCCAGCAGTGGGCAGAACTATGGCTACACCTTC. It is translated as CASSGQNYGYTF.

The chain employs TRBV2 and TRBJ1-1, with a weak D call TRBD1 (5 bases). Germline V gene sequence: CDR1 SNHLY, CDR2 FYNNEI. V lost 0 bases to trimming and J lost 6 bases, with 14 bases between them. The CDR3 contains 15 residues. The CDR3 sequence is CASSEARQIAAEAFF. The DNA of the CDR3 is TGTGCCAGCAGTGAAGCACGACAGATAGCGGCTGAAGCTTTCTTT.

As DNA, the CDR3 is TGCAGTGCTAGGCAGAATGAGCAGTTCTTC. This gives the protein CSARQNEQFF. This rearrangement joins TRBV20-1 to TRBJ2-1; D gene ambiguous. The CDR3 contains 10 residues. The V gene lost 3 bases and the J gene lost 7 bases, with 4 bases spanning the gap. Germline lookup yields CDR1 DFQATT and CDR2 SNEGSKA (reference sequence).

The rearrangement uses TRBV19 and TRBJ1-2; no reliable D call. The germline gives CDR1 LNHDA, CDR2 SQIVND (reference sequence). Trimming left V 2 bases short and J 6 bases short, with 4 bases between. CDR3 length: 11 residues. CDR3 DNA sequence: TGTGCCAGTAGTATACTTGATGGCTACACCTTC. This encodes CASSILDGYTF.

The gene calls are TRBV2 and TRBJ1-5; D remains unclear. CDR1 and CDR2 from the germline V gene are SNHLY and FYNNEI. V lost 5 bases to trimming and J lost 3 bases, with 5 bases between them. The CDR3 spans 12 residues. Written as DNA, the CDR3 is TGTGCCAGCAGTAACACCAATCAGCCCCAGCATTTT. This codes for CASSNTNQPQHF.